A selection of T cell receptor beta chains follows, all from one sample in a study of T cells in localized non-small cell lung cancer. TCRdb's copy holds only in-frame clones and misses some; the assay was immunoSEQ multiplex PCR. The sample has approximately 63,000 clones, roughly 90% seen once. The sequenced sample was peripheral blood, obtained before any cancer treatment. The receptors come from a man aged 40 to 69 with stage I squamous cell lung carcinoma. The CDR3 runs from the conserved cysteine through the conserved F or W. The D gene is left open where the match is weak. Clone size appears in some rows only: once, few, many, or a class for an expanded clone.

D: .; size: .; V: TRBV19; J: TRBJ2-1; DNA: TGTGCCAGTAGTACAGGGGACTACCCCAATGAGCAGTTCTTC; CDR3: CASSTGDYPNEQFF
D: .; size: once; V: TRBV5-5; J: TRBJ2-7; DNA: TGTGCCAGCAGCTTTCGCGCCAGCTCCTACGAGCAGTACTTC; CDR3: CASSFRASSYEQYF
D: TRBD1; size: .; V: TRBV7-8; J: TRBJ1-5; DNA: TGTGCCAGCAGCTTACGGGACAGGGGAGATCAGCCCCAGCATTTT; CDR3: CASSLRDRGDQPQHF
D: TRBD1; size: .; V: TRBV27; J: TRBJ2-6; DNA: TGTGCCAGCAGTTCCTTTCCTCGGGACAGGAGGGTTGTGCCCAACGTCCTGACTTTC; CDR3: CASSSFPRDRRVVPNVLTF
D: TRBD1; size: many; V: TRBV18; J: TRBJ2-5; DNA: TGTGCCAGCTCACCGGACAGGGCGGTGGAGACCCAGTACTTC; CDR3: CASSPDRAVETQYF
D: .; size: .; V: TRBV4-3; J: TRBJ1-3; DNA: TGCGCCAGCAGCCAATACGACGGGGGGTATCCTGGAAACACCATATATTTT; CDR3: CASSQYDGGYPGNTIYF
D: .; size: .; V: TRBV7-3; J: TRBJ1-1; DNA: TGTGCCAGCAGCCCAAGTGGGGGGAACACTGAAGCTTTCTTT; CDR3: CASSPSGGNTEAFF
D: .; size: .; V: TRBV7-3; J: TRBJ2-2; DNA: TGTGCCAGCAGCTCCCCGGTATTGGGAGGGAACACCGGGGAGCTGTTTTTT; CDR3: CASSSPVLGGNTGELFF
D: TRBD1; size: .; V: TRBV7-6; J: TRBJ2-7; DNA: TGTGCCAGCAGTTCCAGACAGGGGTCCTACGAGCAGTACTTC; CDR3: CASSSRQGSYEQYF
D: TRBD1; size: .; V: TRBV27; J: TRBJ2-5; DNA: TGTGCCAGCAGTTTCGGGACAGGGGGAAGAGAGACCCAGTACTTC; CDR3: CASSFGTGGRETQYF
D: .; size: .; V: TRBV4-1; J: TRBJ1-1; DNA: TGCGCCAGCAGCCAAGATCAGCGGATGAACACTGAAGCTTTCTTT; CDR3: CASSQDQRMNTEAFF
D: .; size: .; V: TRBV7-2; J: TRBJ2-5; DNA: TGTGCCAGCAGTGCAGGGTCGGGAAAGACCCAGTACTTC; CDR3: CASSAGSGKTQYF
D: .; size: .; V: TRBV9; J: TRBJ2-5; DNA: TGTGCCAGCAGCGTATCTCCACGGAGGGAGACCCAGTACTTC; CDR3: CASSVSPRRETQYF
D: TRBD2; size: .; V: TRBV9; J: TRBJ2-5; DNA: TGTGCCAGCAGCCCCGGGACTAACCAACAAGAGACCCAGTACTTC; CDR3: CASSPGTNQQETQYF
D: .; size: .; V: TRBV7-2; J: TRBJ1-5; DNA: TGTGCCAGCAGCTCGGCTCTCAATCAGCCCCAGCATTTT; CDR3: CASSSALNQPQHF
D: .; size: .; V: TRBV4-1; J: TRBJ2-7; DNA: TGCGCCAGCAGCCTGGAGGAGGGCGCGACCTACGAGCAGTACTTC; CDR3: CASSLEEGATYEQYF
D: .; size: .; V: TRBV9; J: TRBJ2-7; DNA: TGTGCCAGCAGCGAGGGGGCTAGCGGAGTTTACGAGCAGTACTTC; CDR3: CASSEGASGVYEQYF
D: .; size: once; V: TRBV7-8; J: TRBJ2-1; DNA: TGTGCCAGCAGGGATGGGGATGAGCAGTTCTTC; CDR3: CASRDGDEQFF
D: .; size: .; V: TRBV29-1; J: TRBJ1-5; DNA: TGCAGCGTTGGTTGGGGGCGAGGACAGCCCCAGCATTTT; CDR3: CSVGWGRGQPQHF
D: .; size: .; V: TRBV11-2; J: TRBJ1-2; DNA: .; CDR3: CASSLEFGTGSRDTF
D: .; size: few; V: TRBV7-8; J: TRBJ2-1; DNA: TGTGCCAGCAGCCATGGGTTCGGGGAGCAGTTCTTC; CDR3: CASSHGFGEQFF
D: .; size: few; V: TRBV9; J: TRBJ2-5; DNA: TGTGCCAGCAGCGTAGAACCCAGGGGAGAGACCCAGTACTTC; CDR3: CASSVEPRGETQYF
D: .; size: .; V: TRBV5-8; J: TRBJ1-2; DNA: TGTGCCAGCAGCTTGGACAACAGGGTATATGGCTACACCTTC; CDR3: CASSLDNRVYGYTF
D: .; size: .; V: TRBV5-1; J: TRBJ1-1; DNA: TGCGCCAGCAGCTTGGAGATTGCCACTGAAGCTTTCTTT; CDR3: CASSLEIATEAFF
D: TRBD1; size: .; V: TRBV6-1; J: TRBJ2-5; DNA: TGTGCCACCCTGGAGTGGACAGGGGCGGAGACCCAGTACTTC; CDR3: CATLEWTGAETQYF
D: .; size: few; V: TRBV27; J: TRBJ2-7; DNA: TGTGCCAGCAGTCCTTCGGGCCGAGGCGAGCAGTACTTC; CDR3: CASSPSGRGEQYF
D: .; size: .; V: TRBV19; J: TRBJ2-2; DNA: TGTGCCAGTAGTCCCAGGGACCCCCCTGACACCGGGGAGCTGTTTTTT; CDR3: CASSPRDPPDTGELFF
D: .; size: .; V: TRBV4-3; J: TRBJ1-3; DNA: TGCGCCAGCAGCCAAGATACCAGTAGAAACACCATATATTTT; CDR3: CASSQDTSRNTIYF
D: .; size: .; V: TRBV30; J: TRBJ1-2; DNA: TGTGCCTGGAGTGCAACCCAGTTGCGGGCAAGATATGGCTACACCTTC; CDR3: CAWSATQLRARYGYTF
D: .; size: .; V: TRBV28; J: TRBJ1-1; DNA: TGTGCCAGCAGTCCATCCCCGGCGAACACTGAAGCTTTCTTT; CDR3: CASSPSPANTEAFF
D: .; size: .; V: TRBV6-1; J: TRBJ2-2; DNA: TGTGCCAGCAGTGAACCCGGCAGGAACACCGGGGAGCTGTTTTTT; CDR3: CASSEPGRNTGELFF
D: TRBD1; size: .; V: TRBV18; J: TRBJ1-2; DNA: TGTGCCAGCTCACCAAATCAGGACAGGGAGACCTATGGCTACACCTTC; CDR3: CASSPNQDRETYGYTF
D: .; size: few; V: TRBV28; J: TRBJ1-2; DNA: TGTGCCAGCAGTTTAAGGCCCAGTAGTTATGGCTACACCTTC; CDR3: CASSLRPSSYGYTF